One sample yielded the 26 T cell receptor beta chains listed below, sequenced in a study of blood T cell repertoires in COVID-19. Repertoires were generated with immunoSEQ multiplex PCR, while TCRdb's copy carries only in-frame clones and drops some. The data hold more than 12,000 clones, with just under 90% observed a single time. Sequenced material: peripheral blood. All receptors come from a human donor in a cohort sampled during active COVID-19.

The CDR3 DNA reads as TGTGCCAGCAGCCTTTCATTCGGGCAGGGGAACACTGAAGCTTTCTTT. This gives the protein CASSLSFGQGNTEAFF. The genes are TRBV28 and TRBJ1-1, with a weak D call TRBD1 (5 bases). Trimming took off 6 bases at V and 1 base at J, with 18 bases between the two ends. This CDR3 contains 16 residues. Germline V gene data show CDR1 as MDHEN and CDR2 as SYDVKM. Complete variable domain (other parts from reference TRBV28 and TRBJ1-1): DVKVTQSSRYLVKRTGEKVFLECVQDMDHENMFWYRQDPGLGLRLIYFSYDVKMKEKGDIPEGYSVSREKKERFSLILESASTNQTSMYLCASSLSFGQGNTEAFFGQGTRLTVV.

CDR3 loop: CASSQVGLAGATDTQYF. DNA for the CDR3: TGTGCCAGCAGCCAAGTGGGACTAGCGGGAGCTACAGATACGCAGTATTTT. The chain links TRBV4-2 to TRBJ2-3; 14 bases line up with TRBD2. With 1 base clipped from V and 3 bases from J, the junction kept 3 bases outside the gene matches. The germline gives CDR1 LGHNA, CDR2 YNFKEQ. CDR3 size: 17 residues.

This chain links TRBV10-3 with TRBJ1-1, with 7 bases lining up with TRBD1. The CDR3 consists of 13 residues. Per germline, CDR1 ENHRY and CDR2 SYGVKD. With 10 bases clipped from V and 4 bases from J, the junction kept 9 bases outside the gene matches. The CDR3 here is CAKGPGDSTEAFF. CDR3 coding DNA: TGTGCCAAAGGTCCAGGGGACAGCACTGAAGCTTTCTTT.

The CDR3 here is CASSLYAGGSYNEQFF. In DNA form, the CDR3 reads TGTGCCAGCAGCTTATACGCGGGTGGCTCCTACAATGAGCAGTTCTTC. The rearrangement uses TRBV7-6 and TRBJ2-1, with D possibly matching TRBD2 (5 bases). The CDR3 is made up of 16 amino acids. V lost 2 bases and J 0 bases, leaving 11 bases between the germline ends. Germline CDR1 is SGHVS and CDR2 is FNYEAQ.

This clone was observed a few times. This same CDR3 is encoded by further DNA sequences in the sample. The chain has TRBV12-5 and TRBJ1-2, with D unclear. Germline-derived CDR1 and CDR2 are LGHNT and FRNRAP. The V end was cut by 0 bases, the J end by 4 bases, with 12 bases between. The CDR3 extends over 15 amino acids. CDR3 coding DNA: TGTGCTAGTGGTTTGGTACGGGGAGGTGGCTATGGCTACACCTTC. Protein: CASGLVRGGGYGYTF. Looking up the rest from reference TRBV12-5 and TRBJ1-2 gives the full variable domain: DARVTQTPRHKVTEMGQEVTMRCQPILGHNTVFWYRQTMMQGLELLAYFRNRAPLDDSGMPKDRFSAEMPDATLATLKIQPSEPRDSAVYFCASGLVRGGGYGYTFGSGTRLTVV.

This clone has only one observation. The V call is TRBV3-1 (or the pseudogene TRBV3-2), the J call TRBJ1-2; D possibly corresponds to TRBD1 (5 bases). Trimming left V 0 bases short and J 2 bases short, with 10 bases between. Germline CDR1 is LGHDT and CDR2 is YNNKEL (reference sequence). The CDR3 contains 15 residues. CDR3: CASSQDAGPNYGYTF. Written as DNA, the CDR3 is TGTGCCAGCAGCCAAGATGCGGGGCCCAACTATGGCTACACCTTC.

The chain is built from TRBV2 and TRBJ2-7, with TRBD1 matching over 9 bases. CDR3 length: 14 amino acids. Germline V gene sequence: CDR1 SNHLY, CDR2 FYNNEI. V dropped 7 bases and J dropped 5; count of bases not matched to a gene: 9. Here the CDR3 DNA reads TGTGCCAGCATCCCACAGGGGGCGTCAGACGAGCAGTACTTC. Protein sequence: CASIPQGASDEQYF.

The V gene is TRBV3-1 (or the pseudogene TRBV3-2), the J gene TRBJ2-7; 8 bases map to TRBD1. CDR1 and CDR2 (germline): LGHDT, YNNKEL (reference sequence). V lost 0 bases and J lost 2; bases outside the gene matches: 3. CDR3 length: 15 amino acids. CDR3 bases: TGTGCCAGCAGCCAAGAGACACAGGGGGCCTACGAGCAGTACTTC. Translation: CASSQETQGAYEQYF.

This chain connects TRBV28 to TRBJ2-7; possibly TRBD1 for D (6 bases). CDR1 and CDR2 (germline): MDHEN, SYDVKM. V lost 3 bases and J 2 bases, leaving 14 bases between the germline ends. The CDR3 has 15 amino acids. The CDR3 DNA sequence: TGTGCCAGCAGTTTTTCGCTGGGACATACCTACGAGCAGTACTTC. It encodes CASSFSLGHTYEQYF. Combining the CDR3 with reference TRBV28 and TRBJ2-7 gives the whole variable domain DVKVTQSSRYLVKRTGEKVFLECVQDMDHENMFWYRQDPGLGLRLIYFSYDVKMKEKGDIPEGYSVSREKKERFSLILESASTNQTSMYLCASSFSLGHTYEQYFGPGTRLTVT.

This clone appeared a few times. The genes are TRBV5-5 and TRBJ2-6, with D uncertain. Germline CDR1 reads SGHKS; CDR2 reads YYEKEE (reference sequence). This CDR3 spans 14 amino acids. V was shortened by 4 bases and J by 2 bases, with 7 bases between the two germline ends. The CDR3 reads CASSLYAGANVLTF. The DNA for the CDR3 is TGTGCCAGCAGCCTCTATGCTGGGGCCAACGTCCTGACTTTC.

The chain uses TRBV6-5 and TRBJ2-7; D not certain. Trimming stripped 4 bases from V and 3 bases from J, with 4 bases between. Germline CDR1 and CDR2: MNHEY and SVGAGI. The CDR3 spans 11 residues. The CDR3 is CASSSLYEQYF. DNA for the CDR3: TGTGCCAGCAGTTCCCTCTACGAGCAGTACTTC.

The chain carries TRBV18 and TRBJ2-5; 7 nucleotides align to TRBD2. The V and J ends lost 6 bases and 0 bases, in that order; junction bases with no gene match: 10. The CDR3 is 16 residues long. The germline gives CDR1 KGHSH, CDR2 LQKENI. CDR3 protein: CASSPTGGGYQETQYF. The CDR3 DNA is TGTGCCAGCTCTCCCACGGGCGGGGGATACCAAGAGACCCAGTACTTC.

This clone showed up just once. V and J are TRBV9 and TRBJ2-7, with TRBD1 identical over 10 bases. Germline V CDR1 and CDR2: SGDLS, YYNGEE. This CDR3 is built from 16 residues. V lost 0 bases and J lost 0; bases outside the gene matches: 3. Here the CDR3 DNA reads TGTGCCAGCAGCGTAGGTGACAGGGGGCCCTCCTACGAGCAGTACTTC. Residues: CASSVGDRGPSYEQYF.

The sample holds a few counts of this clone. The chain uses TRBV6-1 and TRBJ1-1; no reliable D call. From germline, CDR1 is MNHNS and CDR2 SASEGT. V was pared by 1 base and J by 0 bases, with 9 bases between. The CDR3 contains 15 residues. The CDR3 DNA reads TGTGCCAGCAGTGAAGTCCAGATGATGAACACTGAAGCTTTCTTT. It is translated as CASSEVQMMNTEAFF.

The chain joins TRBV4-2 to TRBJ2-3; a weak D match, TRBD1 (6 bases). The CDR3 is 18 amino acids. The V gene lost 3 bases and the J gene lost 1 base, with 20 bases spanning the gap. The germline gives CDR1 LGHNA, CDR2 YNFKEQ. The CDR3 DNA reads TGTGCCAGCAGCCAGGGTACAGGGATTTTTTTAGGCACAGATACGCAGTATTTT. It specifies CASSQGTGIFLGTDTQYF.

The DNA for the CDR3 is TGTGCCATCAGTGAGTCGGATGGGGCGCGTGGCTACACCTTC. Translated: CAISESDGARGYTF. This chain joins TRBV10-3 and TRBJ1-2; D possibly corresponds to TRBD1 (5 bases). Deletions cut 0 bases from V and 7 bases from J, with 12 bases between. Germline CDR1 and CDR2: ENHRY and SYGVKD. This CDR3 is 14 amino acids long.

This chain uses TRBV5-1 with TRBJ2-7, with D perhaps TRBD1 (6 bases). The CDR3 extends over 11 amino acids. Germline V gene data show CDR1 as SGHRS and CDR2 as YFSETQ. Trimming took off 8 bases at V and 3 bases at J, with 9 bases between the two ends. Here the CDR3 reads CASSQGYEQYF. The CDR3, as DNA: TGCGCCAGTTCACAGGGCTACGAGCAGTACTTC.

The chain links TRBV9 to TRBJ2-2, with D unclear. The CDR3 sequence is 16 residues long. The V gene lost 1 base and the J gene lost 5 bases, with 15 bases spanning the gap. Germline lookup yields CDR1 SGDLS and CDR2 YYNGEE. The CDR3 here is CASSVLPEVTTGELFF. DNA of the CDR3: TGTGCCAGCAGCGTACTCCCAGAAGTGACAACCGGGGAGCTGTTTTTT.

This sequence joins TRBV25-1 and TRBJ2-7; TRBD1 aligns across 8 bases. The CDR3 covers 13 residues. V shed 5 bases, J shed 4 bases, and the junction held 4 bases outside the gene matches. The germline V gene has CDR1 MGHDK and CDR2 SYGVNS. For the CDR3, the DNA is TGTGCCAGCAGTAGGACAGGGTTGTACGAGCAGTACTTC. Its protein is CASSRTGLYEQYF.

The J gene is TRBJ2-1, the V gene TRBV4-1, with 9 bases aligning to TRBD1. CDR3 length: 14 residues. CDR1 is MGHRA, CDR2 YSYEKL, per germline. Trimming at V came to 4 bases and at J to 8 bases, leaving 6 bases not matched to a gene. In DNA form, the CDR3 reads TGCGCCAGCAGCCTGGGACAGGGTTTCGATGAGCAGTTCTTC. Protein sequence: CASSLGQGFDEQFF.

The CDR3 reads CASSRTGAYEQYF. The CDR3 DNA follows: TGCGCCAGCAGCCGGACAGGGGCATACGAGCAGTACTTC. This sequence joins TRBV4-3 and TRBJ2-7; TRBD1 agrees at 9 bases. CDR3 length equals 13 residues. With 4 bases clipped from V and 4 bases from J, the junction kept 2 bases outside the gene matches. Germline assignment: CDR1 LGHNA and CDR2 YSLEER.

The CDR3 protein is CASSLQVNTEAFF. CDR3 DNA sequence: TGTGCCAGCAGCTTACAGGTGAACACTGAAGCTTTCTTT. This sequence joins TRBV11-3 and TRBJ1-1; D uncertain. The CDR3 covers 13 residues. The V gene's germline CDR1 is SGHNT and CDR2 YENEEA. With 2 bases removed from V and 0 bases from J, the gap between germline ends came to 4 bases.

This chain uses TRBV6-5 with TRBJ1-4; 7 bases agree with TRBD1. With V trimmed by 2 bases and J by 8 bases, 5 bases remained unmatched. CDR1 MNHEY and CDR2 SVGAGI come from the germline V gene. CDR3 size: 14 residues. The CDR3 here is CASSYNRGSEKLFF. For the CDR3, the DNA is TGTGCCAGCAGTTACAACAGGGGTAGCGAAAAACTGTTTTTT.

As DNA, the CDR3 is TGTGCCAGCTCACTCGGGGAGAACACTGAAGCTTTCTTT. This gives the protein CASSLGENTEAFF. V is TRBV18 and J is TRBJ1-1; unclear D gene. The CDR3 is made up of 13 amino acids. The V end lost 4 bases, the J end lost 1 base, and 7 bases lay between the germline ends. CDR1 KGHSH and CDR2 LQKENI come from the germline V gene.

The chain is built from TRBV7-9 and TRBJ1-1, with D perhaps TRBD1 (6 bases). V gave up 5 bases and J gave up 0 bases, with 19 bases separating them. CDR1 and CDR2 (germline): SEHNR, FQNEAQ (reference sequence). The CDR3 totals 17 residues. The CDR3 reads CASSLDEVGGLNTEAFF. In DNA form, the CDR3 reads TGTGCCAGCAGCCTAGACGAAGTCGGGGGGCTGAACACTGAAGCTTTCTTT. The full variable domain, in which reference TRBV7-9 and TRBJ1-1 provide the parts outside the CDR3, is DTGVSQNPRHKITKRGQNVTFRCDPISEHNRLYWYRQTLGQGPEFLTYFQNEAQLEKSRLLSDRFSAERPKGSFSTLEIQRTEQGDSAMYLCASSLDEVGGLNTEAFFGQGTRLTVV.

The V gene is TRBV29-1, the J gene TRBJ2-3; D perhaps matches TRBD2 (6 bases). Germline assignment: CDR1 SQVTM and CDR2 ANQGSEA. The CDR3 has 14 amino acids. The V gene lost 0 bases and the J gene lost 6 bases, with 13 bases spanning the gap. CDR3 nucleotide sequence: TGCAGCGTTGAAGATCCGGGTGGGGGGGATACGCAGTATTTT. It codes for CSVEDPGGGDTQYF.